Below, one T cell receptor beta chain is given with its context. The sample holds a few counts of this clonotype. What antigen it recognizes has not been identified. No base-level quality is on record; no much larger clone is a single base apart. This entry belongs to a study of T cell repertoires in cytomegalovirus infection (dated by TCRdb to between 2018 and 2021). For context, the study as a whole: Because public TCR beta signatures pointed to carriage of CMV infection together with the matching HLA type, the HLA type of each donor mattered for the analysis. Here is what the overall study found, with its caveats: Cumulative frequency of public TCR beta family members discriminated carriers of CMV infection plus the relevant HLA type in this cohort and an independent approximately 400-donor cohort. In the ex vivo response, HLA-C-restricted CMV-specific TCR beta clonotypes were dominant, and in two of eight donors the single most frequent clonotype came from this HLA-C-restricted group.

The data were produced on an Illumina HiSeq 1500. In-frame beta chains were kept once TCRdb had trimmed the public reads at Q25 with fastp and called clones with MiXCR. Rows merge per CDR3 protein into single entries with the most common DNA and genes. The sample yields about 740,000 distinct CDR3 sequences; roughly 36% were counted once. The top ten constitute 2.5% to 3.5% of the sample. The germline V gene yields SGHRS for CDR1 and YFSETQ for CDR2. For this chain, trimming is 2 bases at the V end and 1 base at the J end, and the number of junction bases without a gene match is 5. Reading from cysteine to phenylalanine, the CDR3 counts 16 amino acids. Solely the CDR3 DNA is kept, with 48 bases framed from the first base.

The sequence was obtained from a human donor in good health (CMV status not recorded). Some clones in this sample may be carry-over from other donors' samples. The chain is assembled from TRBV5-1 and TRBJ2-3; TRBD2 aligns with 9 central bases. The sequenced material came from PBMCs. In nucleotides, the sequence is TGCGCCAGCAGCTTCGGACTAGCGCCACGCACAGATACGCAGTATTTT. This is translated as CASSFGLAPRTDTQYF.